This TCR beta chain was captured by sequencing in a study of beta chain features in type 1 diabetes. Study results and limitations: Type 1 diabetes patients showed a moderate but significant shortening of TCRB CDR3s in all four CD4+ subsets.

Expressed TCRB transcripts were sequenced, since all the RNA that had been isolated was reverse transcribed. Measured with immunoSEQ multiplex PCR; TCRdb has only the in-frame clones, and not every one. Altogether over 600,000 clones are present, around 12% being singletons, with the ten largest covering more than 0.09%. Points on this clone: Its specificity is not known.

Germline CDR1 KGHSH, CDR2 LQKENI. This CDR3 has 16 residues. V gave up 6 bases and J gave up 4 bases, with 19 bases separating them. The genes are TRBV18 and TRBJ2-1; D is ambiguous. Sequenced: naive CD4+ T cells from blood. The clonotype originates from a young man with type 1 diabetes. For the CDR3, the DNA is TGTGCCAGCTCCCTAAACGGCCCCACACTGTACAATGAGCAGTTCTTC. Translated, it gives CASSLNGPTLYNEQFF.